This T cell receptor (beta chain) was captured in a study of early T cells in non-severe SARS-CoV-2 infection. Study-level background: Alpha and beta chains were unpaired, from unsorted whole-blood bulk RNA.

In its sample, this clonotype was seen a few times. Its antigen is unknown. Molecules of cDNA were individually given unique molecular identifiers that were attached to them. TCRdb reanalysed the 5' RACE reads using MiXCR and keeps one entry per CDR3 protein. This table has about 67,000 distinct CDR3 sequences, 9.5% to 13% appearing once. This CDR3 contains 15 residues. From germline, CDR1 is LGHNA and CDR2 YNFKEQ. V lost 0 bases and J lost 2, with 9 bases in between. Study results and caveats: Clonotype matching in VDJdb favored anti-spike CD8 responses and did not capture private and CD4 specificities.

V usage is TRBV4-2 and J usage is TRBJ2-3, with a possible D match to TRBD2 (5 bases). Sequencing input: whole blood. This TCR was sampled from an adult who was a healthcare worker with PCR-confirmed SARS-CoV-2 infection or an uninfected control (not recorded which). Here the CDR3 DNA reads TGTGCCAGCAGCCAAGAACTAGTTGTCACAGATACGCAGTATTTT. Its protein is CASSQELVVTDTQYF.